The source of this T cell receptor beta chain is a study of cytomegalovirus exposure and HLA in healthy donors. The CDR3 has 15 residues. Per germline, CDR1 SGHDN and CDR2 FVKESK. V trimming: 4 bases; J trimming: 0 bases; junction bases outside the gene matches: 2. PCR amplification relied on 60 Vbeta primers (plus 13 Jbeta primers). Here immunoSEQ multiplex PCR was the method, and the copy in TCRdb shows in-frame clones only, minus some. The listing contains roughly 42,000 clones. The sample consisted of PBMCs. This sequence joins TRBV14 and TRBJ2-7; 11 nucleotides line up with TRBD1. The TCR was taken from a man aged 30 to 45 in good health and CMV-seronegative. CDR3 amino acids: CASSPGTGGSYEQYF. The CDR3 DNA is TGTGCCAGCAGCCCTGGGACAGGGGGCTCCTACGAGCAGTACTTC.